This TCR beta chain was sequenced in a study of tumor and adjacent non-tumor tissue in lung cancer. Germline V gene sequence: CDR1 SGHNT, CDR2 YENEEA. The CDR3 totals 17 residues. The template was RNA from unsorted bulk tissue. This non-tumor lung sample came from over 3 cm beyond the tumor edge. In the case of this clonotype: Germline is not matched at one junction end, which may reflect a read error.

The library came from three nested PCR rounds adapted from ARM-PCR protocols. TCRdb called the multiplex PCR reads again in MiXCR, with one record for every CDR3 protein. The table records approximately 110,000 distinct CDR3 sequences, about 63% of them present only once. The chain combines TRBV11-3 with TRBJ2-7; D might be TRBD1 or TRBD2, each matching 6 bases. The sequence was collected from a man aged 55 to 70 with non-small cell lung cancer. The specimen was distant non-tumor lung tissue. DNA for the CDR3: TGTGCCAGCAGCTCCCACAGGATCGGGGGCGCGATAAACGAGCGGTACTTC. Its protein is CASSSHRIGGAINERYF.